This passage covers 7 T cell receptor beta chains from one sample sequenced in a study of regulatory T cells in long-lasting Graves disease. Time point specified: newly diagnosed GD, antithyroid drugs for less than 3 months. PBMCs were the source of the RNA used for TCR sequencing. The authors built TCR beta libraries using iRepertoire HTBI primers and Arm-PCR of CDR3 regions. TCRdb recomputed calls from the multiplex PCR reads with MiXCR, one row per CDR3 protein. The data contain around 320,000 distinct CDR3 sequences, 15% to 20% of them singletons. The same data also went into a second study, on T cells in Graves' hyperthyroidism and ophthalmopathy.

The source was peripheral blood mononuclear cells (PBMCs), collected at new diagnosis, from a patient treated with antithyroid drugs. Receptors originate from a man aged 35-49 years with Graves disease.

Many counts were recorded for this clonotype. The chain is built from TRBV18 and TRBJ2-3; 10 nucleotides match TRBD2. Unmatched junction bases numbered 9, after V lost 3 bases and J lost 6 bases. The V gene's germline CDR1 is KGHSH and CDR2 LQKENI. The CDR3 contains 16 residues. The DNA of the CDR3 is TGTGCCAGCTCACCGGGGCTAGCGGGGGCCCGGGATACGCAGTATTTT. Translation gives CASSPGLAGARDTQYF. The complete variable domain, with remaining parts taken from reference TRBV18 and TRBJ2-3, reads NAGVMQNPRHLVRRRGQEARLRCSPMKGHSHVYWYRQLPEEGLKFMVYLQKENIIDESGMPKERFSAEFPKEGPSILRIQQVVRGDSAAYFCASSPGLAGARDTQYFGPGTRLTVL.

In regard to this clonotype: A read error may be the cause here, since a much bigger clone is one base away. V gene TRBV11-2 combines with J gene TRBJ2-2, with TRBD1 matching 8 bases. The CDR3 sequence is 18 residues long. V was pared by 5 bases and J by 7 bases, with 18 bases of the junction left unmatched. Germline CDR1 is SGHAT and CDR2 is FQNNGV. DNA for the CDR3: TGTGCCAGCAGCCTTCGCTCGGGACAGGCAACAACGGGCGGGGAGCTGTTTTTT. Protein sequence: CASSLRSGQATTGGELFF.

In DNA, the CDR3 is TGTGCCAGCTCACCACCAGCGGGAATCTACGAGCAGTACTTC. As protein: CASSPPAGIYEQYF. This chain links TRBV18 with TRBJ2-7; TRBD2 matches at 7 bases. In germline, CDR1 is KGHSH, CDR2 LQKENI. This CDR3 comprises 14 residues. Germline trimming cut 0 bases from V and 3 bases from J; bases unmatched to any gene: 2.

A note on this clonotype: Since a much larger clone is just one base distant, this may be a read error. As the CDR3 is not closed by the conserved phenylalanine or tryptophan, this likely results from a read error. The CDR3: CASSYHPPGEQFS. CDR3 coding DNA: TGTGCCAGCAGTTACCACCCACCTGGTGAGCAGTTCTCC. The chain has TRBV6-5 and TRBJ2-1, with D unresolved. Looked up from germline, CDR1 is MNHEY and CDR2 is SVGAGI. The ends were cut back, 2 bases at V and 9 bases at J, with 11 bases in the middle. This CDR3 contains 13 residues.

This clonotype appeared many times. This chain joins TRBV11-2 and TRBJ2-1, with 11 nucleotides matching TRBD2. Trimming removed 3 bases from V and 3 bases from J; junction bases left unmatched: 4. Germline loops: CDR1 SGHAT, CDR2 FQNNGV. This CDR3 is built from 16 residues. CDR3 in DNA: TGTGCCAGCAGCTTCATCCTAGCGGGGGGCTACAATGAGCAGTTCTTC. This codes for CASSFILAGGYNEQFF.

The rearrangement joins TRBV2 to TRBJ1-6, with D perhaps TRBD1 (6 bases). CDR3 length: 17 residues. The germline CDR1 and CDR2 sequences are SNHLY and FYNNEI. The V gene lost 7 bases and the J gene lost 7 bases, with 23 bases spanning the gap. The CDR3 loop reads CASTNGGAQSKNSPLHF. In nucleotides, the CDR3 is TGTGCCAGCACTAACGGGGGGGCGCAAAGTAAGAATTCACCCCTCCACTTT.

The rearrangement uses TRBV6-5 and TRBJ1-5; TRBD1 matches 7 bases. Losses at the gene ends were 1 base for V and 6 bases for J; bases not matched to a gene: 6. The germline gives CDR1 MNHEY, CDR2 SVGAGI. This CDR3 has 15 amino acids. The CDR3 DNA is TGTGCCAGCAGTTACTTACAGGGGAGAAGTCAGCCCCAGCATTTT. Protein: CASSYLQGRSQPQHF.